The clone carrying this T cell receptor beta chain has only one observation. The source of the sample is a study of cytomegalovirus exposure and HLA in healthy donors. Germline CDR1 is MRHNA and CDR2 is SNTAGT. Losses at the gene ends were 4 bases for V and 8 bases for J; bases not matched to a gene: 7. The CDR3 runs to 14 residues. Both 60 Vbeta primers and 13 Jbeta primers went into the PCR. Repertoires were generated with immunoSEQ multiplex PCR, while TCRdb's copy carries only in-frame clones and drops some. Of about 170,000 clones listed, less than 90% are singletons. The sequencing sample was made of PBMCs. The V gene is TRBV6-4, the J gene TRBJ2-1, with 8 bases fitting TRBD2. The TCR comes from a woman aged 50 to 65 in good health and CMV-seropositive. For the CDR3, the DNA is TGTGCCAGCAGTGGGAGCGGGAGTCTCGATGAGCAGTTCTTC. Residues: CASSGSGSLDEQFF.